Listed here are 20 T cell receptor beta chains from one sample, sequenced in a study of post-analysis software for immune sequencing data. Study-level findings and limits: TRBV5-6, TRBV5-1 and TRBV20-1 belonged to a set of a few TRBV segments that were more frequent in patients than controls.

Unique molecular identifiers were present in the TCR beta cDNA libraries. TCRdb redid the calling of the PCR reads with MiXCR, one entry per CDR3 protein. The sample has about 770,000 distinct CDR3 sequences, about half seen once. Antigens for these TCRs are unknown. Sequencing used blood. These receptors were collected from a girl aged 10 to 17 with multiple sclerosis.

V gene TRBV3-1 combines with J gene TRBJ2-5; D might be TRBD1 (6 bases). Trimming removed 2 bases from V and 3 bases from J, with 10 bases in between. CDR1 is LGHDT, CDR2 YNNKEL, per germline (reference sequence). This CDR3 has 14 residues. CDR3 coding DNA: TGTGCCAGCAGCCAACCGGACAGTGAAGAGACCCAGTACTTC. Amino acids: CASSQPDSEETQYF.

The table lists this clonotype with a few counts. DNA of the CDR3: TGTGCCAGCAGCCCCCACAGGGTCGAGCAGTACTTC. Translated: CASSPHRVEQYF. This chain uses TRBV6-6 with TRBJ2-5; D is perhaps TRBD1 (6 bases). The end of the DNA is better explained by TRBJ2-7, so the J call may be wrong. CDR1 MNHNY and CDR2 SVGAGI come from the germline V gene (reference sequence). The CDR3 loop spans 12 amino acids.

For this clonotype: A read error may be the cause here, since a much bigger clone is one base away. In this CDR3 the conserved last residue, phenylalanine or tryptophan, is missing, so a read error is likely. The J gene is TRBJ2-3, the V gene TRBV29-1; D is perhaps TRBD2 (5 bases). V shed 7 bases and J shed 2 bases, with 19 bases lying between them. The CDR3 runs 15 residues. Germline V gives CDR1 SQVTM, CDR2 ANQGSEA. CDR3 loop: CSAMRAKTLTDTQYL. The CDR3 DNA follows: TGCAGCGCGATGAGGGCCAAAACTCTCACAGATACGCAGTATCTT.

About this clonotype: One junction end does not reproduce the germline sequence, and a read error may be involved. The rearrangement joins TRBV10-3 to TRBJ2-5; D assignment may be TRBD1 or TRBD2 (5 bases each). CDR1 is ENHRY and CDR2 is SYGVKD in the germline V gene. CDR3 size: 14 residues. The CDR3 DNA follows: TGTGCCATCGGTGAGTTGGACGAGGGGGAGACCCAGTACTTC. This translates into CAIGELDEGETQYF.

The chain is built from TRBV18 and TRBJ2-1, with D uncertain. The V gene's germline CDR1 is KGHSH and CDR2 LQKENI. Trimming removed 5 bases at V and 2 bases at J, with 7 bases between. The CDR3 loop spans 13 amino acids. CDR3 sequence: CASSNAAYNEQFF. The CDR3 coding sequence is TGTGCCAGCTCAAACGCGGCCTACAATGAGCAGTTCTTC.

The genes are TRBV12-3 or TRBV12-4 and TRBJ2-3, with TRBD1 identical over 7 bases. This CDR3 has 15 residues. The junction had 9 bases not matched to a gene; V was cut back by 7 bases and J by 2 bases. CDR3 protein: CASTLSGQATDTQYF. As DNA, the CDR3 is TGTGCCAGCACCCTAAGTGGACAGGCCACAGATACGCAGTATTTT.

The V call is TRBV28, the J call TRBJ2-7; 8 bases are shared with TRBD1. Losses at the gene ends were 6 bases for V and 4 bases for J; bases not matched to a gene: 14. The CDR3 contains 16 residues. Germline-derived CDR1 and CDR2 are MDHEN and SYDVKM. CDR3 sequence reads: CASRNPGQDRGYEQYF. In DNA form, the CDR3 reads TGTGCCAGCAGGAACCCGGGACAGGACCGCGGGTACGAGCAGTACTTC.

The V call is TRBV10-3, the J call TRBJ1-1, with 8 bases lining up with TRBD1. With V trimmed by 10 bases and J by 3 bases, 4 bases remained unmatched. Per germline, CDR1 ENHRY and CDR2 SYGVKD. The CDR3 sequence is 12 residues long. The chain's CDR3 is CATTGGYTEAFF. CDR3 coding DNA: TGTGCCACCACAGGGGGTTACACTGAAGCTTTCTTT.

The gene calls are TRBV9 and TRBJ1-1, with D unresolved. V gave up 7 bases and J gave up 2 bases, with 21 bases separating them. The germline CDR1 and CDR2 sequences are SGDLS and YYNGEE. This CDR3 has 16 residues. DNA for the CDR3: TGTGCCAGCTCACCACGACTAGTACGACAAAACACTGAAGCTTTCTTT. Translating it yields CASSPRLVRQNTEAFF. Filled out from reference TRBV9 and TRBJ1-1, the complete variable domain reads DSGVTQTPKHLITATGQRVTLRCSPRSGDLSVYWYQQSLDQGLQFLIQYYNGEERAKGNILERFSAQQFPDLHSELNLSSLELGDSALYFCASSPRLVRQNTEAFFGQGTRLTVV.

As DNA, the CDR3 is TGTGCCACCAGTGTACAGGGAACCAATCAGCCCCAGCATTTT. It codes for CATSVQGTNQPQHF. The V gene is TRBV24-1, the J gene TRBJ1-5; a possible D gene is TRBD1 (6 bases). CDR1 KGHDR and CDR2 SFDVKD come from the germline V gene. Trimming removed 5 bases from V and 3 bases from J, with 10 bases in between. The CDR3 extends over 14 amino acids.

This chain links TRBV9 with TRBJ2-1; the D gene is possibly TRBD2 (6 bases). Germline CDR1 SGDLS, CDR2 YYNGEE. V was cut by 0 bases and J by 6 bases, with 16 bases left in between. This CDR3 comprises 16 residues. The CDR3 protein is CASSVVGTGAPNEQFF. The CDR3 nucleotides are TGTGCCAGCAGCGTAGTTGGGACGGGAGCCCCCAATGAGCAGTTCTTC.

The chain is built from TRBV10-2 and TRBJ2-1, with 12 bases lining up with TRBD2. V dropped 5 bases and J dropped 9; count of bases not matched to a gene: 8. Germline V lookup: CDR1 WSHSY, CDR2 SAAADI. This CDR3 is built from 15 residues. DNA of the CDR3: TGCGCCAGCAGTCCGACTAGCGGGAGTATGGCTGAGCAGTTCTTC. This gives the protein CASSPTSGSMAEQFF.

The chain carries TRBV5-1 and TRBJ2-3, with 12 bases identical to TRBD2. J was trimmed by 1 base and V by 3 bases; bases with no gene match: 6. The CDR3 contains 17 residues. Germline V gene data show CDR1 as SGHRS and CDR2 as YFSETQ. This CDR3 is CASSSGTSGRRTDTQYF. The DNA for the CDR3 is TGCGCCAGCAGCTCCGGGACTAGCGGGCGCCGCACAGATACGCAGTATTTT.

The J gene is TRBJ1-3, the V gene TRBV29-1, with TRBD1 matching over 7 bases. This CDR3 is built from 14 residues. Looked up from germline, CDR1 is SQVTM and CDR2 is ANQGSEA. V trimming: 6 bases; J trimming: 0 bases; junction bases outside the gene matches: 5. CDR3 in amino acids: CSVETGLSGNTIYF. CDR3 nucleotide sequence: TGCAGCGTGGAGACAGGGCTCTCTGGAAACACCATATATTTT.

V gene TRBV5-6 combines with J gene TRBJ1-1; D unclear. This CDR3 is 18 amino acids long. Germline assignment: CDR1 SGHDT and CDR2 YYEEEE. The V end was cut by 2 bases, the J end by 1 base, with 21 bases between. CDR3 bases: TGTGCCAGCAGCTTAATAGTTGCAGGTGGTTTAGGGAACACTGAAGCTTTCTTT. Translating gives CASSLIVAGGLGNTEAFF.

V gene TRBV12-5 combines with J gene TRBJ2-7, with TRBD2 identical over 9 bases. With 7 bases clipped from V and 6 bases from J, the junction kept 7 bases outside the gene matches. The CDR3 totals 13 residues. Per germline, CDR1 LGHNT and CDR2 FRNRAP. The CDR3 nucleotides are TGTGCTAGTGTCTCTGGACTAGCGCCCGAGCAGTACTTC. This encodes CASVSGLAPEQYF.

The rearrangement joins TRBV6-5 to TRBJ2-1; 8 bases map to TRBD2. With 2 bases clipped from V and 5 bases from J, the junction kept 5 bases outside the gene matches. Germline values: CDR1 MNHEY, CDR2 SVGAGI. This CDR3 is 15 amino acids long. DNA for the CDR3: TGTGCCAGCAGTTACACGGGACTAGGTGACAATGAGCAGTTCTTC. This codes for CASSYTGLGDNEQFF.

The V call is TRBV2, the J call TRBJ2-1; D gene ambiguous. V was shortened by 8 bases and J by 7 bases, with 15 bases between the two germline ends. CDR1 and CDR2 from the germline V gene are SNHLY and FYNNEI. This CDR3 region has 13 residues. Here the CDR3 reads CASSGRLGNEQFF. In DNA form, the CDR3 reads TGTGCCAGCTCCGGTCGGTTGGGGAATGAGCAGTTCTTC.

The CDR3 reads CASSQDGRRPYEQYF. The CDR3 DNA sequence: TGTGCCAGCAGCCAAGACGGGAGGCGTCCCTACGAGCAGTACTTC. The chain employs TRBV4-2 and TRBJ2-7, with 7 bases lining up with TRBD2. The CDR3 totals 15 residues. V lost 0 bases and J lost 2; bases outside the gene matches: 4. The V gene's germline CDR1 is LGHNA and CDR2 YNFKEQ.

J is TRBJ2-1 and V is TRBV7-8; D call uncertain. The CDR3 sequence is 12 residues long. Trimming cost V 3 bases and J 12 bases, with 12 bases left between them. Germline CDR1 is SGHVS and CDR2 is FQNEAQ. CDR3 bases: TGTGCCAGCAGCTTTTCTAGTTTCGTGCAGTTCTTC. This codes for CASSFSSFVQFF. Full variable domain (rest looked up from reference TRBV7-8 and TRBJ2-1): GAGVSQSPRYKVAKRGQDVALRCDPISGHVSLFWYQQALGQGPEFLTYFQNEAQLDKSGLPSDRFFAERPEGSVSTLKIQRTQQEDSAVYLCASSFSSFVQFFGPGTRLTVL.